The 6 T cell receptor beta chains below come from one sample, sequenced in a study of OX40 agonist ivuxolimab in advanced cancers. Repertoires were generated with immunoSEQ multiplex PCR, while TCRdb's copy carries only in-frame clones and drops some. The repertoire holds about 45,000 clones, with roughly 90% as singletons. This specimen was CD4+ or CD8+ T cells sorted from blood, taken in a trial of the OX40 agonist ivuxolimab. Receptors originate from an adult with an advanced solid tumor such as melanoma, head and neck, liver or kidney cancer.

There are a few counts of this clone. This sequence joins TRBV7-6 and TRBJ2-3; D possibly corresponds to TRBD2 (6 bases). The CDR3 runs 16 residues. Germline loops: CDR1 SGHVS, CDR2 FNYEAQ. The V gene lost 6 bases and the J gene lost 4 bases, with 20 bases spanning the gap. In DNA form, the CDR3 reads TGTGCCAGCAGTGAAGGGTTCGGGGGATCACCAGATACGCAGTATTTT. It encodes CASSEGFGGSPDTQYF.

This rearrangement joins TRBV7-2 to TRBJ2-3, with TRBD2 identical over 8 bases. With 3 bases clipped from V and 5 bases from J, the junction kept 10 bases outside the gene matches. Germline assignment: CDR1 SGHTA and CDR2 FQGNSA. The CDR3 loop spans 16 amino acids. The CDR3 region is CASSFVGGARVDTQYF. The DNA for the CDR3 is TGTGCCAGCAGCTTCGTCGGGGGGGCGAGGGTAGATACGCAGTATTTT.

This chain uses TRBV7-2 with TRBJ2-4; TRBD2 agrees at 14 bases. This CDR3 region has 18 residues. Germline trimming cut 4 bases from V and 7 bases from J; bases unmatched to any gene: 12. Germline lookup yields CDR1 SGHTA and CDR2 FQGNSA. The CDR3 loop reads CASSSPGLAGETGNIQYF. The DNA for the CDR3 is TGTGCCAGCAGCTCACCGGGACTAGCGGGAGAGACCGGGAACATTCAGTACTTC.

The sample holds a few counts of this clone. V usage is TRBV7-9 and J usage is TRBJ2-7; D remains ambiguous. The CDR3 is made up of 11 amino acids. The germline V gene encodes CDR1 SEHNR and CDR2 FQNEAQ (reference sequence). Trimming shortened V by 5 bases and J by 3 bases, and 5 bases separated the two germline ends. The CDR3 DNA follows: TGTGCCAGCAGCAAAGACTACGAGCAGTACTTC. It codes for CASSKDYEQYF. Drawing the rest from reference TRBV7-9 and TRBJ2-7, the complete variable domain is DTGVSQNPRHKITKRGQNVTFRCDPISEHNRLYWYRQTLGQGPEFLTYFQNEAQLEKSRLLSDRFSAERPKGSFSTLEIQRTEQGDSAMYLCASSKDYEQYFGPGTRLTVT.

The chain is built from TRBV9 and TRBJ2-3; perhaps TRBD2 as D (6 bases). This CDR3 contains 13 residues. The germline CDR1 and CDR2 sequences are SGDLS and YYNGEE. Trimming removed 3 bases from V and 6 bases from J, with 11 bases in between. The CDR3 bases are TGTGCCAGCAGCGGCGGGACGGTCGATACGCAGTATTTT. Translated: CASSGGTVDTQYF.

The CDR3, as DNA: TGTGCCAGCAGCCCAACCCGGACGGGGCGAGGGGAGCTGTTTTTT. Its protein is CASSPTRTGRGELFF. J is TRBJ2-2 and V is TRBV9; either TRBD1 or TRBD2 may fit D (5 bases each). This CDR3 region has 15 residues. CDR1 is SGDLS and CDR2 is YYNGEE in the germline V gene. The ends were cut back, 4 bases at V and 8 bases at J, with 18 bases in the middle.